The 29 T cell receptor beta chains presented below share a single source sample, sequenced in a study of blood T cell repertoires in COVID-19 (dated by TCRdb to about 2020). The library was made by the immunoSEQ multiplex PCR assay. TCRdb carries this immuneACCESS record with in-frame sequences only. Its versions omit some clonotypes, under half of them owing to an unresolved V gene in the studies checked, with the rest unexplained. The sample table holds around 200,000 clones, of which approximately 85% were seen once. Jointly, the top ten make up 7.5% to 10% of the sample. Material for sequencing was peripheral blood. These receptors were collected from a woman of 80 years or more with acute or convalescent COVID-19.

On this clone: Relative to the germline gene, one junction end is altered; a read error may explain this. The rearrangement joins TRBV10-3 to TRBJ1-3; D is uncertain. The CDR3 consists of 14 residues. Per germline, CDR1 ENHRY and CDR2 SYGVKD. In DNA form, the CDR3 reads TGTGCCCTCAGTGATTCTTTCTCTGGAAACACCATATATTTT. This sequence encodes CALSDSFSGNTIYF.

The chain employs TRBV12-3 or TRBV12-4 and TRBJ1-2, with D unresolved. V gave up 6 bases and J gave up 4 bases, with 9 bases separating them. There are 12 residues in the CDR3. DNA of the CDR3: TGTGCCAGCAGGGTGGGGAGCTATGGCTACACCTTC. Encoded protein: CASRVGSYGYTF.

DNA for the CDR3: TGTGCCAGCAGACCAGGGGGGACAGGGCATGGCTACACCTTC. Its translation is CASRPGGTGHGYTF. The rearrangement joins TRBV3-1 (or the pseudogene TRBV3-2) to TRBJ1-2; 9 positions agree with TRBD1. Germline trimming cut 6 bases from V and 6 bases from J; bases unmatched to any gene: 8. CDR1 and CDR2 (germline): LGHDT, YNNKEL (reference sequence). The CDR3 is 14 amino acids.

The chain recombines TRBV19 with TRBJ2-1, with D unresolved. Germline V gene lookup returns CDR1 LNHDA and CDR2 SQIVND (reference sequence). There are 13 residues in the CDR3. V gave up 1 base and J gave up 8 bases, with 9 bases separating them. This CDR3 is CASSIGLEDEQFF. The CDR3 DNA is TGTGCCAGTAGTATAGGTCTAGAGGATGAGCAGTTCTTC.

The genes are TRBV4-3 and TRBJ1-1; possibly TRBD1 for D (5 bases). The CDR3 contains 15 residues. In germline, CDR1 is LGHNA, CDR2 YSLEER. Trimming pared 0 bases from V and 2 bases from J, leaving 10 bases between. CDR3 nucleotide sequence: TGCGCCAGCAGCCAAGAGCCCAGGGCCAACACTGAAGCTTTCTTT. As protein: CASSQEPRANTEAFF.

This clone was counted once. The V and J genes are TRBV11-2 and TRBJ1-4; D remains unclear. V was cut by 1 base and J by 0 bases, with 12 bases left in between. CDR1 is SGHAT, CDR2 FQNNGV, per germline. The CDR3 is 17 amino acids. The CDR3 loop reads CASSLAAMLATNEKLFF. CDR3 coding DNA: TGTGCCAGCAGCTTAGCCGCGATGTTGGCAACTAATGAAAAACTGTTTTTT.

The chain uses TRBV6-6 and TRBJ1-1; 10 positions match TRBD1. With 5 bases clipped from V and 3 bases from J, the junction kept 12 bases outside the gene matches. Germline-derived CDR1 and CDR2 are MNHNY and SVGAGI (reference sequence). The CDR3 is 17 residues long. This chain's CDR3 is CASSPAGTGARYTEAFF. CDR3 nucleotides: TGTGCCAGCAGTCCGGCCGGGACAGGGGCGCGGTACACTGAAGCTTTCTTT.

The chain employs TRBV6-1 and TRBJ1-2; no reliable D call. Trimming cost V 2 bases and J 8 bases, with 15 bases left between them. Germline lookup yields CDR1 MNHNS and CDR2 SASEGT. The CDR3 has 14 amino acids. The CDR3 here is CASSEYPGLKGYTF. In DNA, the CDR3 is TGTGCCAGCAGTGAATATCCGGGTTTAAAGGGCTACACCTTC.

The rearrangement uses TRBV5-3 and TRBJ1-6; D is perhaps TRBD1 (5 bases). TRBV5-3 has ORF status, its function being uncertain. The ends were cut back, 1 base at V and 9 bases at J, with 14 bases in the middle. The CDR3 consists of 15 residues. The CDR3 sequence: CARSLSGSLGSPLHF. The CDR3 DNA is TGTGCCAGAAGCTTGTCAGGGTCCCTAGGTTCACCCCTCCACTTT.

This chain links TRBV30 with TRBJ1-4; a possible D gene is TRBD1 (6 bases). Trimming shortened V by 0 bases and J by 2 bases, and 7 bases separated the two germline ends. The CDR3 is 14 amino acids. CDR1 and CDR2 (germline): GTSNPN, SVGIG (reference sequence). For the CDR3, the DNA is TGTGCCTGGAGTGTGGGGGCTACTAATGAAAAACTGTTTTTT. It encodes CAWSVGATNEKLFF.

J is TRBJ1-2 and V is TRBV27, with 8 bases that match TRBD1. V lost 6 bases, J lost 4 bases, and 10 bases stayed unmatched. The CDR3 covers 15 residues. CDR1 is MNHEY and CDR2 is SMNVEV in the germline V gene (reference sequence). CDR3 in amino acids: CASSPGRGPSYGYTF. As DNA, the CDR3 is TGTGCCAGCAGCCCCGGCAGGGGGCCTTCCTATGGCTACACCTTC.

This chain connects TRBV2 to TRBJ2-3, with D perhaps TRBD2 (5 bases). This CDR3 is 14 amino acids long. The ends were cut back, 6 bases at V and 3 bases at J, with 13 bases in the middle. Germline CDR1 SNHLY, CDR2 FYNNEI. As DNA, the CDR3 is TGTGCCAGCAGGGCCCCCACGGGGACAGATACGCAGTATTTT. This codes for CASRAPTGTDTQYF.

The CDR3 loop is CASSPKRGSDTQYF. For the CDR3, the DNA is TGTGCCAGCAGCCCTAAGCGGGGTTCAGATACGCAGTATTTT. V is TRBV7-9 and J is TRBJ2-3; 7 bases agree with TRBD2. After removal of 5 bases from V and 4 bases from J, the junction contained 6 bases not matched to a gene. The CDR3 is 14 residues long. Germline CDR1 and CDR2: SEHNR and FQNEAQ (reference sequence).

The gene calls are TRBV5-4 and TRBJ2-7, with TRBD2 as a possible D gene (8 bases). Germline assignment: CDR1 SGHNT and CDR2 YYREEE (reference sequence). CDR3 length equals 13 residues. The V end was cut by 4 bases, the J end by 6 bases, with 14 bases between. Here the CDR3 DNA reads TGTGCCAGCAGCCCGGGAGGGGGCCGCGAGCAGTACTTC. Its translation is CASSPGGGREQYF.

The V call is TRBV7-9, the J call TRBJ1-6; D gene unclear. Germline CDR1 is SEHNR and CDR2 is FQNEAQ (reference sequence). This CDR3 has 14 amino acids. The V end lost 1 base, the J end lost 9 bases, and 10 bases lay between the germline ends. The CDR3: CASSLGAEGSPLHF. CDR3 sequence (DNA): TGTGCCAGCAGCTTAGGGGCAGAGGGTTCACCCCTCCACTTT.

V is TRBV7-2 and J is TRBJ2-3; 7 bases fit TRBD1. Germline lookup yields CDR1 SGHTA and CDR2 FQGNSA. The CDR3 contains 12 residues. V lost 5 bases and J lost 8; bases outside the gene matches: 4. As DNA, the CDR3 is TGTGCCAGCAGCCAGCGACAGGGTACGCAGTATTTT. This codes for CASSQRQGTQYF.

The chain recombines TRBV7-2 with TRBJ1-1, with 7 bases matching TRBD1. The CDR3 has 16 amino acids. Per the germline V gene, CDR1 is SGHTA and CDR2 is FQGNSA. V lost 1 base, J lost 6 bases, and 11 bases stayed unmatched. The CDR3 DNA is TGTGCCAGCAGCTTAGTTGTCGGGACAGAAACGGCTGAAGCTTTCTTT. Encoded protein: CASSLVVGTETAEAFF.

V and J are TRBV18 and TRBJ1-2; D call uncertain. The germline V and J ends were trimmed by 5 bases and 3 bases, with 13 bases remaining between them. Germline loops: CDR1 KGHSH, CDR2 LQKENI. The CDR3 is 14 amino acids. The CDR3 sequence is CASSSPTEHYGYTF. CDR3 in DNA: TGTGCCAGCTCATCCCCGACGGAGCACTATGGCTACACCTTC. Filled out from reference TRBV18 and TRBJ1-2, the complete variable domain reads NAGVMQNPRHLVRRRGQEARLRCSPMKGHSHVYWYRQLPEEGLKFMVYLQKENIIDESGMPKERFSAEFPKEGPSILRIQQVVRGDSAAYFCASSSPTEHYGYTFGSGTRLTVV.

The chain links TRBV7-9 to TRBJ1-1; a possible D gene is TRBD1 (6 bases). Germline V gene lookup returns CDR1 SEHNR and CDR2 FQNEAQ (reference sequence). The germline V and J ends were trimmed by 6 bases and 3 bases, with 14 bases remaining between them. The CDR3 consists of 14 residues. CDR3 sequence reads: CASSPNNRDTEAFF. CDR3 DNA: TGTGCCAGCAGTCCGAACAACAGGGACACTGAAGCTTTCTTT.

The chain links TRBV5-6 to TRBJ1-2; D may be TRBD1 (5 bases). Germline CDR1 reads SGHDT; CDR2 reads YYEEEE. V was shortened by 0 bases and J by 6 bases, with 15 bases between the two germline ends. CDR3 size: 15 residues. The CDR3 nucleotides read TGTGCCAGCAGCTTGGACTGGGGGGAAGTTAATGGCTACACCTTC. It is translated as CASSLDWGEVNGYTF. Variable domain in full (rest from reference TRBV5-6 and TRBJ1-2): DAGVTQSPTHLIKTRGQQVTLRCSPKSGHDTVSWYQQALGQGPQFIFQYYEEEERQRGNFPDRFSGHQFPNYSSELNVNALLLGDSALYLCASSLDWGEVNGYTFGSGTRLTVV.

This chain links TRBV7-2 with TRBJ1-2, with unresolved D. This CDR3 spans 15 amino acids. In germline, CDR1 is SGHTA, CDR2 FQGNSA. Between the trimmed V and J ends, which lost 5 bases and 7 bases, there was a span of 20 bases. This CDR3 reads CASSLNPGSGGGYTF. CDR3 DNA: TGTGCCAGCAGCCTCAATCCGGGGTCTGGTGGTGGCTACACCTTC.

The chain carries TRBV3-1 (or the pseudogene TRBV3-2) and TRBJ2-5; 15 bases line up with TRBD2. Trimming cost V 4 bases and J 5 bases; bases outside gene matches: 8. The CDR3 length is 17 residues. CDR1 and CDR2 from the germline V gene are LGHDT and YNNKEL (reference sequence). CDR3 loop: CASSPAGLAGGVETQYF. DNA for the CDR3: TGTGCCAGCAGCCCTGCTGGACTAGCGGGGGGGGTGGAGACCCAGTACTTC.

V is TRBV29-1 and J is TRBJ1-4; 10 nucleotides align to TRBD1. Trimming cost V 4 bases and J 6 bases; bases outside gene matches: 5. From germline, CDR1 is SQVTM and CDR2 ANQGSEA. The CDR3 loop spans 14 amino acids. CDR3 in amino acids: CSVARQGAYEKLFF. CDR3 sequence (DNA): TGCAGCGTTGCCAGACAGGGGGCTTATGAAAAACTGTTTTTT.

This rearrangement joins TRBV5-6 to TRBJ2-1; 11 bases line up with TRBD2. Looked up from germline, CDR1 is SGHDT and CDR2 is YYEEEE. The CDR3 covers 14 residues. V trimming: 2 bases; J trimming: 6 bases; junction bases outside the gene matches: 1. In nucleotides, the CDR3 is TGTGCCAGCAGCTTACTAGCGGGGGCCAATGAGCAGTTCTTC. Protein sequence: CASSLLAGANEQFF.

The V call is TRBV5-4, the J call TRBJ2-7; 13 bases match TRBD2. This CDR3 contains 15 residues. Germline V gene lookup returns CDR1 SGHNT and CDR2 YYREEE (reference sequence). J gave up 6 bases and V 5 bases, and 8 bases lay outside the gene matches. CDR3 residues: CASRQGLAGEGEQYF. CDR3 nucleotide sequence: TGTGCCAGCAGACAAGGACTAGCGGGGGAGGGCGAGCAGTACTTC.

Turning to this clone: This CDR3 is also generated by other DNA sequences in the sample. This chain uses TRBV7-2 with TRBJ1-2, with 8 bases aligning to TRBD1. Germline V CDR1 and CDR2: SGHTA, FQGNSA. This CDR3 has 13 residues. The junction had 3 bases not matched to a gene; V was cut back by 4 bases and J by 5 bases. CDR3 loop: CASSSGQGYGYTF. The CDR3 nucleotides are TGTGCCAGCAGCTCAGGACAGGGTTATGGCTACACCTTC.

The chain uses TRBV7-6 and TRBJ1-1; D gene unclear. V was cut by 3 bases and J by 5 bases, with 7 bases left in between. The germline V gene encodes CDR1 SGHVS and CDR2 FNYEAQ. CDR3 length: 12 residues. This CDR3 reads CASSFPGTEAFF. CDR3 in DNA: TGTGCCAGCAGCTTCCCGGGAACTGAAGCTTTCTTT.

This rearrangement joins TRBV7-6 to TRBJ2-7; a possible D gene is TRBD1 (5 bases). Trimming shortened V by 0 bases and J by 0 bases, and 18 bases separated the two germline ends. This CDR3 is 18 amino acids long. The germline CDR1 and CDR2 sequences are SGHVS and FNYEAQ. CDR3 protein: CASSLAMGRAPLSYEQYF. As DNA, the CDR3 is TGTGCCAGCAGCTTAGCGATGGGCAGGGCCCCCCTCTCCTACGAGCAGTACTTC.

The chain is built from TRBV6-6 and TRBJ1-4; unclear D gene. Germline loops: CDR1 MNHNY, CDR2 SVGAGI (reference sequence). Trimming cost V 7 bases and J 6 bases, with 6 bases left between them. The CDR3 has 11 residues. DNA for the CDR3: TGTGCCAGCATGGCGGATGAAAAACTGTTTTTT. Protein product: CASMADEKLFF.